The TCR beta chain described here comes from a study of T cells in Graves' hyperthyroidism and ophthalmopathy. What was amplified from RNA transcripts were TCR beta CDR3 regions. Using the HTBI primer set, a first-round RT-PCR was run on the TCR CDR3. TCRdb fed the multiplex PCR reads into MiXCR, producing one record per CDR3 protein. The sample shows about 500,000 distinct CDR3 sequences, about 15% of them seen only once. Unmatched junction bases numbered 7, after V lost 8 bases and J lost 8 bases. The CDR3 totals 13 residues. Germline CDR1 reads SNHLY; CDR2 reads FYNNEI. Sequenced material: blood. This TCR derives from a woman under 40 with Graves' ophthalmopathy. The chain joins TRBV2 to TRBJ1-4; 8 nucleotides line up with TRBD1. The CDR3 region is CASVQGAEEKLFF. In DNA, the CDR3 is TGTGCCAGCGTCCAGGGGGCGGAGGAAAAACTGTTTTTT.